The sequence of this T cell receptor (beta chain) was determined in a study of blood T cells in healthy people across ages. In each sample, at least 6.5 million PBMCs were isolated. With 1 base clipped from V and 7 bases from J, the junction kept 2 bases outside the gene matches. Looked up from germline, CDR1 is SGDLS and CDR2 is YYNGEE. The CDR3 sequence is 13 residues long. Only a few counts were recorded for this clonotype. Its antigen is not known. A J-beta primer mix and a sample-barcoded 5' primer were used in a second PCR of roughly 6 to 11 cycles. From the 5' RACE reads, TCRdb called clonotypes with MiXCR, one entry per CDR3 protein. Of about 1.1 million distinct CDR3 sequences in the sample, around two fifths were seen once. Study results and caveats: Per-million-T-cell TCR beta diversity fell roughly linearly with age.

The gene calls are TRBV9 and TRBJ2-1, with TRBD1 matching 7 bases. The sample comprised blood. The TCR comes from a man aged 18 to 29 in good health. The CDR3 loop reads CASSVTGANEQFF. CDR3 bases: TGTGCCAGCAGCGTAACAGGGGCGAATGAGCAGTTCTTC.